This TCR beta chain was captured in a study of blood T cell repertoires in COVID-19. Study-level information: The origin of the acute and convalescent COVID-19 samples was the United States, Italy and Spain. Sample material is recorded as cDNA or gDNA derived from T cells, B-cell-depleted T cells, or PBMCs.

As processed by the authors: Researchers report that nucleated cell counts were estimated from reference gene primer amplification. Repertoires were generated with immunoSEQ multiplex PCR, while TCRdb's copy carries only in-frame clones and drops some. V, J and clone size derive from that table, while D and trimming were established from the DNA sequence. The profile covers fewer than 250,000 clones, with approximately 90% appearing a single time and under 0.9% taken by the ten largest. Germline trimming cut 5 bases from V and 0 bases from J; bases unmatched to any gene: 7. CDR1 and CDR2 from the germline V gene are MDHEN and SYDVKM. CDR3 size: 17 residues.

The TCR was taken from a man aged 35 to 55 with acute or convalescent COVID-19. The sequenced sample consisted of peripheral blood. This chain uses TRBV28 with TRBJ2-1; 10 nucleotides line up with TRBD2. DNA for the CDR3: TGTGCCAGCAGTCCCGTGGGACTAGCGCTCTCCTACAATGAGCAGTTCTTC. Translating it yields CASSPVGLALSYNEQFF.